Detailed here is one TCR beta chain. V was cut by 5 bases and J by 7 bases, with 8 bases left in between. This CDR3 has 10 amino acids. Germline V gene data show CDR1 as GTSNPN and CDR2 as SVGIG (reference sequence). This record comes from a study of blood T cell repertoires in COVID-19. About the research overall: Specimens from acute and convalescent COVID-19 originated in the United States, Italy and Spain. T cells, B-cell-depleted T cells, or PBMCs supplied cDNA or gDNA.

As originally analysed: Amplification from reference gene primers served as the basis for estimated nucleated cell counts. Assay used: immunoSEQ multiplex PCR; TCRdb lists only in-frame clones, some missing. That table is the source of V, J and clone size, and D and trimming were worked out from the DNA. The profile shows 90,000 to 120,000 clones, around nine tenths of them singletons. Sequenced material: peripheral blood. The receptor's source is a human donor in a cohort sampled during active COVID-19. The V call is TRBV30, the J call TRBJ1-1, with no clear D. The CDR3 reads CAWDPLEAFF. The DNA of the CDR3 is TGTGCCTGGGATCCCCTTGAAGCTTTCTTT.